The clone carrying this T cell receptor beta chain is deemed medium-sized (0.01 to 0.1%). Antigen unknown. The data belong to a study of glioma-infiltrating T cells. Whole-study findings and limits: Tissue and blood shared very few CDR3 sequences. Above-expected tissue-blood divergence occurred in all gliomas, most in low-grade ones.

The J segment lost 7 bases and the V segment lost 1 base, leaving 7 bases of the junction unmatched. CDR3 length: 15 amino acids. Per germline, CDR1 SGHRS and CDR2 YFSETQ. TCR alpha and beta CDR3 regions were amplified from RNA using iRepertoire nested multiplex PCR. From the multiplex PCR reads, TCRdb called clonotypes with MiXCR, one entry per CDR3 protein. The sample includes approximately 5,800 distinct CDR3 sequences, 40% to 55% seen only once; the top ten take 24%. What was sequenced was glioma tissue, nonneoplastic brain tissue, or PBMCs (not recorded which). The chain joins TRBV5-1 to TRBJ2-1; 8 bases agree with TRBD2. The TCR sequence derives from a human donor with low-grade glioma or glioblastoma, undergoing nonglioma brain surgery, or in good health (not recorded which). The CDR3 sequence is CASSLKREIGNEQFF. In DNA, the CDR3 is TGCGCCAGCAGCTTGAAGCGGGAGATAGGAAATGAGCAGTTCTTC.